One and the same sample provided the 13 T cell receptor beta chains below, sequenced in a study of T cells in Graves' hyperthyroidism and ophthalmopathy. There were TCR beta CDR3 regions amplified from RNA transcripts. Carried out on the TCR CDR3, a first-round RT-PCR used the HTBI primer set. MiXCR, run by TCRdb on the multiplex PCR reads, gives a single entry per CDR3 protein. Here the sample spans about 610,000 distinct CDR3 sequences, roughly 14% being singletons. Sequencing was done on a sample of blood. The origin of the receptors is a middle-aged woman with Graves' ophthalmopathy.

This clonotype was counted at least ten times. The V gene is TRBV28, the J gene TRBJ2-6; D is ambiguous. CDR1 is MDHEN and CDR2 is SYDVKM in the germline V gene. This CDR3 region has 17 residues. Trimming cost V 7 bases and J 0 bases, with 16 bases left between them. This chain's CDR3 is CASTSTVTSSGANVLTF. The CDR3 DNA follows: TGTGCCAGCACCTCCACGGTTACAAGCTCTGGGGCCAACGTCCTGACTTTC.

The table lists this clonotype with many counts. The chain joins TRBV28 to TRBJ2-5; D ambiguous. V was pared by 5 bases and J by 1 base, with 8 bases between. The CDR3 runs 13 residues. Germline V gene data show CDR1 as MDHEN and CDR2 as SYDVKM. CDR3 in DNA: TGTGCCAGCAGTGAACAAATCCAAGAGACCCAGTACTTC. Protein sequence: CASSEQIQETQYF.

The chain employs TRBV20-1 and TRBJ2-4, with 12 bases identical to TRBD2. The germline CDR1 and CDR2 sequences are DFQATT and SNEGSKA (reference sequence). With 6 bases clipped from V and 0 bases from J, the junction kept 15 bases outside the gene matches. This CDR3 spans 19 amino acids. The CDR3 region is CSARNPGLAGLLAKNIQYF. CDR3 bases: TGCAGTGCCCGGAATCCGGGACTAGCGGGCCTTCTAGCCAAAAACATTCAGTACTTC.

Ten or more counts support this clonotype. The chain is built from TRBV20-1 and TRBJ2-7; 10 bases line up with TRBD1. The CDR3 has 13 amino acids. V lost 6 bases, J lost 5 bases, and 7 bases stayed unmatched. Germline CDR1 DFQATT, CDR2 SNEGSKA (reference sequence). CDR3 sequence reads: CSAAGQGVDEQYF. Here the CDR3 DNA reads TGCAGTGCGGCAGGACAGGGGGTGGACGAGCAGTACTTC.

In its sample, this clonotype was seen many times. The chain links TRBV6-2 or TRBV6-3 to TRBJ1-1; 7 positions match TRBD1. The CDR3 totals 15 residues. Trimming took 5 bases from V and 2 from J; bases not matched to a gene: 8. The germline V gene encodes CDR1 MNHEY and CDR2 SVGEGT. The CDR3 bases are TGTGCCAGCAGTCCGCTGGGACAGCAAAACACTGAAGCTTTCTTT. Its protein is CASSPLGQQNTEAFF.

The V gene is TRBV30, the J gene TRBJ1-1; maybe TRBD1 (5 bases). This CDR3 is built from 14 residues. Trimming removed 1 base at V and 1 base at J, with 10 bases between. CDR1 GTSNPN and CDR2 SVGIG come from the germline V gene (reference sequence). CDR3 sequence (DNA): TGTGCCTGGAGTGCCCCAGGGTGGAACACTGAAGCTTTCTTT. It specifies CAWSAPGWNTEAFF.

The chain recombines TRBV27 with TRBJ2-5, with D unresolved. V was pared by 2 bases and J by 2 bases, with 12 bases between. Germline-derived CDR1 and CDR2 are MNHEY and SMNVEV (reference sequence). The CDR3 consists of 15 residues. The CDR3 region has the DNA TGTGCCAGCAGTTTAGGGATAGGGCAGCAAGAGACCCAGTACTTC. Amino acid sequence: CASSLGIGQQETQYF.

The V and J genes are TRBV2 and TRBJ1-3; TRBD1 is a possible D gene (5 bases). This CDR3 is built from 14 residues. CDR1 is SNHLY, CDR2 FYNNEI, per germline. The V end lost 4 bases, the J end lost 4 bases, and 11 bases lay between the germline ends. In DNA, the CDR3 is TGTGCCAGCAGTGTCGCAGGGCCGGGAAACACCATATATTTT. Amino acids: CASSVAGPGNTIYF.

CDR3 amino acids: CAWSVAGGILSGELFF. CDR3 nucleotides: TGTGCCTGGAGTGTTGCGGGCGGGATTCTTTCCGGGGAGCTGTTTTTT. The genes are TRBV30 and TRBJ2-2; possible D gene TRBD2, 6 bases. The CDR3 consists of 16 residues. Trimming removed 0 bases at V and 6 bases at J, with 17 bases between. Germline V gene data show CDR1 as GTSNPN and CDR2 as SVGIG (reference sequence).

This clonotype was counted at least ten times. CDR3 nucleotide sequence: TGTGCCAGTAGTATCCAGGGGTGGCATCAGCCCCAGCATTTT. Residues: CASSIQGWHQPQHF. This chain uses TRBV19 with TRBJ1-5; weak D call: TRBD1 (6 bases). CDR1 and CDR2 from the germline V gene are LNHDA and SQIVND (reference sequence). The CDR3 loop spans 14 amino acids. Between the trimmed V and J ends, which lost 3 bases and 5 bases, there was a span of 11 bases. The full variable domain, its missing parts supplied by reference TRBV19 and TRBJ1-5, is DGGITQSPKYLFRKEGQNVTLSCEQNLNHDAMYWYRQDPGQGLRLIYYSQIVNDFQKGDIAEGYSVSREKKESFPLTVTSAQKNPTAFYLCASSIQGWHQPQHFGDGTRLSIL.

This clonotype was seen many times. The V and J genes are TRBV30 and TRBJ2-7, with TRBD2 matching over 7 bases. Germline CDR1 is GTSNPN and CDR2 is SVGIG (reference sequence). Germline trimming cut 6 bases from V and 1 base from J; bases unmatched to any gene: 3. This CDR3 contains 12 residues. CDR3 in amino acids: CACTSASYEQYF. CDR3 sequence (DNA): TGTGCCTGCACTAGCGCGTCCTACGAGCAGTACTTC. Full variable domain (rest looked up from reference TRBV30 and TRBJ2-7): SQTIHQWPATLVQPVGSPLSLECTVEGTSNPNLYWYRQAAGRGLQLLFYSVGIGQISSEVPQNLSASRPQDRQFILSSKKLLLSDSGFYLCACTSASYEQYFGPGTRLTVT.

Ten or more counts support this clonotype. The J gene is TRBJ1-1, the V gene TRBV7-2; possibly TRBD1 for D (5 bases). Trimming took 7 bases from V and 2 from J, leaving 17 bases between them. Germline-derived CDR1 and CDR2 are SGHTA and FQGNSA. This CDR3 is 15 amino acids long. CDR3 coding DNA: TGTGCCAGCACCCCTTTTGGTCAGGGAAACACTGAAGCTTTCTTT. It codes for CASTPFGQGNTEAFF. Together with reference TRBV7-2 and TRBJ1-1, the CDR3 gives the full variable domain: GAGVSQSPSNKVTEKGKDVELRCDPISGHTALYWYRQSLGQGLEFLIYFQGNSAPDKSGLPSDRFSAERTGGSVSTLTIQRTQQEDSAVYLCASTPFGQGNTEAFFGQGTRLTVV.

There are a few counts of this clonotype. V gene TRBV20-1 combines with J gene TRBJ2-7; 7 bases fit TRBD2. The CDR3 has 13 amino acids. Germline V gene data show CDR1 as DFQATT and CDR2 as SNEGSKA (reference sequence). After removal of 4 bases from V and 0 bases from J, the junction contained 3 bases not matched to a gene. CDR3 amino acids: CSAIRDYSYEQYF. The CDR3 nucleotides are TGCAGTGCTATTCGGGACTACTCCTACGAGCAGTACTTC.